One and the same sample provided the 3 T cell receptor beta chains below, sequenced in a study of control samples from healthy donors and cancer patients. The data were produced by immunoSEQ multiplex PCR, yet TCRdb's version contains in-frame clones alone and is incomplete. This table has roughly 120,000 clones, over 90% appearing once. The sample comprised blood. The source is a young man in good health.

The rearrangement uses TRBV28 and TRBJ1-1; 7 bases are shared with TRBD1. The CDR3 spans 15 residues. With V trimmed by 6 bases and J by 0 bases, 7 bases remained unmatched. Germline loops: CDR1 MDHEN, CDR2 SYDVKM. In DNA, the CDR3 is TGTGCCAGCAGATCGGCAGGGGGGGTGAACACTGAAGCTTTCTTT. It yields the protein CASRSAGGVNTEAFF.

V is TRBV2 and J is TRBJ1-5; D call uncertain. Germline V CDR1 and CDR2: SNHLY, FYNNEI. The CDR3 runs to 13 residues. V gave up 6 bases and J gave up 0 bases, with 6 bases separating them. CDR3 loop: CASRYDSNQPQHF. Here the CDR3 DNA reads TGTGCCAGCAGGTACGATAGCAATCAGCCCCAGCATTTT.

The gene calls are TRBV5-1 and TRBJ2-7; TRBD1 agrees at 12 bases. Germline V gives CDR1 SGHRS, CDR2 YFSETQ. The CDR3 contains 16 residues. V gave up 0 bases and J gave up 7 bases; unmatched junction bases: 8. CDR3 region: CASSLVAGTGGDEQYF. In DNA form, the CDR3 reads TGCGCCAGCAGCTTGGTCGCCGGGACAGGGGGCGATGAGCAGTACTTC.